This paragraph reports one TCR beta chain. Its antigen remains unidentified. No quality values exist for individual bases; no much larger clone is one base distant. The source of the sample is a study of blood T cell repertoires in COVID-19 (dated by TCRdb to the early 2020s). Notes on the research overall: Samples from collaborators originated in the United States, Italy and Spain and spanned both the acute and convalescent phases of COVID-19. The material from the prospective study consisted of cDNA or gDNA derived from T cells, B-cell-depleted T cells, or PBMCs. The dataset comprised deeply sampled blood TCRbeta repertoires from subjects exposed to, actively infected with, or recovered from COVID-19. The repertoires were released in a freely available public database intended as a resource for research on the immune response to SARS-CoV-2. The samples were drawn from two sources: the first 160 participants of the ongoing ImmuneRACE study, and over 950 subjects contributed by 6 global collaborators. A de-identified subject ID, COVID-19 status, age in years and sex were almost always included in the sample metadata. Where available, HLA class I and class II types were obtained from metadata supplied by the sample provider rather than from assay-based typing.

Each collaborating institution followed its own protocols to collect whole blood in K2EDTA tubes. Collaborator samples were shipped for TCRbeta analysis as frozen whole blood, isolated PBMCs, or DNA extracted from either sample type. The germline V gene provides CDR1 KGHSH and CDR2 LQKENI. The CDR3 covers 19 residues, taking in both the cysteine and the phenylalanine. Just the 57-base CDR3 DNA is kept, in frame starting at base 1. Germline trimming amounts to 2 bases on V and 0 bases on J, with 14 as the count of junction bases outside the gene matches. Here is what the overall study found, with its caveats: The amount of clinical and demographic metadata varied by source and participant and was provided uncurated.

The immunoSEQ Assay, a bias-controlled multiplex PCR, was used to amplify TCRbeta CDR3 regions from genomic DNA. For the original study's pipeline: The number of nucleated cells in each sample was estimated by amplification of reference gene primers within the assay. To quantify the absolute abundance of each unique TCRbeta CDR3 rearrangement, sequence reads were collapsed and filtered. For each sample, productive Simpson clonality was calculated as the square root of Simpson's diversity index over productive rearrangements. TCRdb mirrors the immuneACCESS table, restricted to in-frame sequences. Some clones are absent from its copies; in checked studies, under half trace to an unresolved V gene, and the reason for the others is unknown. That table gives V, J and clone size, and the DNA gave D and trimming. This sample is represented by a few hundred thousand clones; roughly 85% of them were singletons. 4% to 6% of the sample rests with the top ten.

The receptor was derived from a man aged 50-59 years with active or convalescent COVID-19. The sample was peripheral blood. The sequence is built from TRBV18 and TRBJ2-3, and 7 junctional nucleotides match TRBD2. In nucleotide form, the sequence is TGTGCCAGCTCACCATTTTTAGCGGCCGGGAGGTCTAGCACAGATACGCAGTATTTT. Its protein product is CASSPFLAAGRSSTDTQYF.